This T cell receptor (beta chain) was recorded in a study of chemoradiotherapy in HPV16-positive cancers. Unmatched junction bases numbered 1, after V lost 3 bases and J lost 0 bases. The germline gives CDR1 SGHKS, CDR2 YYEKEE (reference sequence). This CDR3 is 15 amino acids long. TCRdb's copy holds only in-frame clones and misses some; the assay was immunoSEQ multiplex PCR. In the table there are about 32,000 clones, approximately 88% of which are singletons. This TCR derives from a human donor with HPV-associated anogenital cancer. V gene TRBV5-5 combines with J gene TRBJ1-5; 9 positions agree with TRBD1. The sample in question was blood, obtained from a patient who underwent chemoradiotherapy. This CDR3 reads CASSWGQGSNQPQHF. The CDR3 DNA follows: TGTGCCAGCAGCTGGGGACAGGGTAGCAATCAGCCCCAGCATTTT.